These 8 T cell receptor beta chains were all obtained from the same sample, sequenced in a study of blood T cell repertoires in COVID-19. Sequencing used immunoSEQ multiplex PCR; TCRdb keeps in-frame clones, though not all of them. The sample has almost 250,000 clones, 70% to 90% seen once. The sample consisted of PBMCs or T cells enriched from blood (not recorded which). Every receptor here comes from a woman aged 50 to 60 with acute COVID-19.

The gene calls are TRBV29-1 and TRBJ2-2; TRBD1 matches at 10 bases. Trimming took 7 bases from V and 4 from J; bases not matched to a gene: 9. Germline CDR1 and CDR2: SQVTM and ANQGSEA. CDR3 size: 15 residues. CDR3 nucleotide sequence: TGCAGCGCCCGACGACAGGGGGCGCGCACCGGGGAGCTGTTTTTT. It translates to CSARRQGARTGELFF.

The chain couples TRBV6-5 to TRBJ1-6; 7 nucleotides align to TRBD1. V shed 5 bases and J 5 bases; nucleotides not matched to a gene: 3. The CDR3 loop spans 14 amino acids. Germline CDR1 and CDR2: MNHEY and SVGAGI. The CDR3 DNA is TGTGCCAGCAGTAGACAGGGAAATAATTCACCCCTCCACTTT. Encoded protein: CASSRQGNNSPLHF.

The V and J genes are TRBV7-8 and TRBJ2-5; D may be TRBD2 (6 bases). The CDR3 loop spans 15 amino acids. The V end lost 5 bases, the J end lost 1 base, and 14 bases lay between the germline ends. The germline gives CDR1 SGHVS, CDR2 FQNEAQ. DNA for the CDR3: TGTGCCAGCAGCCTCCGATGGGGACTCCAAGAGACCCAGTACTTC. Residues: CASSLRWGLQETQYF.

The chain carries TRBV5-4 and TRBJ2-6, with TRBD2 identical over 7 bases. CDR1 and CDR2 (germline): SGHNT, YYREEE (reference sequence). This CDR3 spans 16 amino acids. J lost 4 bases, V lost 4 bases, and 8 bases had no gene match. As DNA, the CDR3 is TGTGCCAGCAGCACCCGGCGGGGGTCGGGGGCCAACGTCCTGACTTTC. It is translated as CASSTRRGSGANVLTF.

The chain combines TRBV7-9 with TRBJ1-5, with D tentatively TRBD1 (6 bases). Trimming shortened V by 3 bases and J by 7 bases, and 10 bases separated the two germline ends. Germline assignment: CDR1 SEHNR and CDR2 FQNEAQ (reference sequence). This CDR3 spans 13 amino acids. The CDR3 DNA is TGTGCCAGCAGCTTCGAGGGACAACAGCCCCAGCATTTT. It translates to CASSFEGQQPQHF. The full variable domain, with the rest looked up from reference TRBV7-9 and TRBJ1-5, is DTGVSQNPRHKITKRGQNVTFRCDPISEHNRLYWYRQTLGQGPEFLTYFQNEAQLEKSRLLSDRFSAERPKGSFSTLEIQRTEQGDSAMYLCASSFEGQQPQHFGDGTRLSIL.

The rearrangement links TRBV7-2 to TRBJ1-1; D may be TRBD1 (6 bases). Per germline, CDR1 SGHTA and CDR2 FQGNSA. This CDR3 spans 14 amino acids. With 0 bases removed from V and 4 bases from J, the gap between germline ends came to 9 bases. CDR3 DNA: TGTGCCAGCAGCTTAGCAGGGGGAGTCACTGAAGCTTTCTTT. It codes for CASSLAGGVTEAFF.

The V and J genes are TRBV11-2 and TRBJ1-2; D is unresolved. V was cut by 4 bases and J by 8 bases, with 14 bases left in between. The CDR3 sequence is 13 residues long. The germline CDR1 and CDR2 sequences are SGHAT and FQNNGV. CDR3 in DNA: TGTGCCAGCAGCTCTATCCGATGGGCCGGCTACACCTTC. The encoded protein is CASSSIRWAGYTF. The variable domain in full, with the rest retrieved from reference TRBV11-2 and TRBJ1-2, is EAGVAQSPRYKIIEKRQSVAFWCNPISGHATLYWYQQILGQGPKLLIQFQNNGVVDDSQLPKDRFSAERLKGVDSTLKIQPAKLEDSAVYLCASSSIRWAGYTFGSGTRLTVV.

The chain employs TRBV10-1 and TRBJ1-1; unclear D gene. The CDR3 spans 13 residues. With 3 bases removed from V and 11 bases from J, the gap between germline ends came to 16 bases. The germline gives CDR1 WNHNN, CDR2 SYGVQD (reference sequence). DNA for the CDR3: TGCGCCAGCAGTGACCCGAATCCCAGAACGGCTTTCTTT. This sequence encodes CASSDPNPRTAFF.